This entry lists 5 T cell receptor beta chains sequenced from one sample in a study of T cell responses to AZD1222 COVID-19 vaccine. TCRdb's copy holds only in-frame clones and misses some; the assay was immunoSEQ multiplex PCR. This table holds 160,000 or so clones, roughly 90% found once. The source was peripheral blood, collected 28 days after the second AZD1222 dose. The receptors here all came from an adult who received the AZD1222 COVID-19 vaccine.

CDR3 amino acids: CASSVVGEAGELFF. The DNA for the CDR3 is TGTGCCAGCAGCGTAGTGGGAGAGGCCGGGGAGCTGTTTTTT. The gene calls are TRBV9 and TRBJ2-2; weak D call: TRBD2 (5 bases). V lost 0 bases and J lost 6, with 9 bases in between. The CDR3 has 14 residues. Germline V gene lookup returns CDR1 SGDLS and CDR2 YYNGEE.

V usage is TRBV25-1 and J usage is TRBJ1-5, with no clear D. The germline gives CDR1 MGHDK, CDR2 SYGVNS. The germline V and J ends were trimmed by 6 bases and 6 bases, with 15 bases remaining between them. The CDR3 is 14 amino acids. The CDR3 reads CASSLTGGGQPQHF. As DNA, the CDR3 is TGTGCCAGCAGCCTGACGGGAGGCGGTCAGCCCCAGCATTTT.

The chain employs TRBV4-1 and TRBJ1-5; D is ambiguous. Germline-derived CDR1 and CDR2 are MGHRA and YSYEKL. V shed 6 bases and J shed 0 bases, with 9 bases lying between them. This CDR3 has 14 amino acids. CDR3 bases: TGCGCCAGCAGTCTGGAAAATAGCAATCAGCCCCAGCATTTT. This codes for CASSLENSNQPQHF.

The CDR3 sequence is CASSLEGPGYEQYF. The CDR3 bases are TGTGCCAGCAGCTTGGAGGGGCCGGGGTACGAGCAGTACTTC. J is TRBJ2-7 and V is TRBV7-9, with D maybe TRBD2 (6 bases). The CDR3 has 14 amino acids. CDR1 is SEHNR and CDR2 is FQNEAQ in the germline V gene (reference sequence). V shed 3 bases and J shed 4 bases, with 13 bases lying between them.

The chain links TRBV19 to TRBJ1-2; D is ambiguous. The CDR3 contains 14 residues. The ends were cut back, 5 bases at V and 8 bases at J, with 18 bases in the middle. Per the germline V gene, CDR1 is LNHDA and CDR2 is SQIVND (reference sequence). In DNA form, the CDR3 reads TGTGCCAGTAGTGTCCGGGCTGATCCGGGGGGCTACACCTTC. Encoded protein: CASSVRADPGGYTF.